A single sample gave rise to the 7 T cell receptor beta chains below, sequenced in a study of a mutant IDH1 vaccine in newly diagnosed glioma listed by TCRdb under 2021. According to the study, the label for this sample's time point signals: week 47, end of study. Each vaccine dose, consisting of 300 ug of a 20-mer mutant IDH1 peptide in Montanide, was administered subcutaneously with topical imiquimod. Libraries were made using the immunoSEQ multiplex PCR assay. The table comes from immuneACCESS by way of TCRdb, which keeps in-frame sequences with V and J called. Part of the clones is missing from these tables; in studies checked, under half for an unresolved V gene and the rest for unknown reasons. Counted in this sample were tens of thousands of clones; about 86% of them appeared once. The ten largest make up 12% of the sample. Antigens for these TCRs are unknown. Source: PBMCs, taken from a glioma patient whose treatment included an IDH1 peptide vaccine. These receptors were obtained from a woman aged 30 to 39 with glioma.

CDR3 residues: CATSRDQGRTEAFF. CDR3 bases: TGTGCCACCAGCAGAGATCAGGGTCGCACTGAAGCTTTCTTT. The chain is built from TRBV15 and TRBJ1-1; TRBD1 is a possible D gene (5 bases). Germline assignment: CDR1 LNHNV and CDR2 YYDKDF (reference sequence). The CDR3 is 14 residues long. V lost 0 bases and J 4 bases, leaving 9 bases between the germline ends.

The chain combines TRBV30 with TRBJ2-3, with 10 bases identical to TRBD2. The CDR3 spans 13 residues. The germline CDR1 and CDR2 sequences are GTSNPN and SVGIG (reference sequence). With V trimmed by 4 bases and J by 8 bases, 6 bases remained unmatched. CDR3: CAWKELAGPTQYF. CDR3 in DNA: TGTGCCTGGAAGGAACTAGCGGGGCCTACGCAGTATTTT.

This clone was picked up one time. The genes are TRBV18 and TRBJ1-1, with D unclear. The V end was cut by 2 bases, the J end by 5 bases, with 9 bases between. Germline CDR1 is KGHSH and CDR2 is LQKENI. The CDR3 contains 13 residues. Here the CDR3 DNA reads TGTGCCAGCTCACCATGGGAACAGACTGAAGCTTTCTTT. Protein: CASSPWEQTEAFF.

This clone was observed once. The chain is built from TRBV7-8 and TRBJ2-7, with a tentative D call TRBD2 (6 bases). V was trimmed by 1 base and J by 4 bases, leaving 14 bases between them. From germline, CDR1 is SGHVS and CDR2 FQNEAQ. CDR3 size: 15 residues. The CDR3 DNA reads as TGTGCCAGCAGCTTAGGGTCAGCGGGCCTTTACGAGCAGTACTTC. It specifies CASSLGSAGLYEQYF.

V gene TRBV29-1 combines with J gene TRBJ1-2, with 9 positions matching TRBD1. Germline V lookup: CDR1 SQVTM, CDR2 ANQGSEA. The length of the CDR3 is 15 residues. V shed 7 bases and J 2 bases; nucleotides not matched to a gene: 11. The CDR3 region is CSAAGGQGANYGYTF. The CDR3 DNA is TGCAGCGCCGCTGGGGGACAGGGAGCCAACTATGGCTACACCTTC.

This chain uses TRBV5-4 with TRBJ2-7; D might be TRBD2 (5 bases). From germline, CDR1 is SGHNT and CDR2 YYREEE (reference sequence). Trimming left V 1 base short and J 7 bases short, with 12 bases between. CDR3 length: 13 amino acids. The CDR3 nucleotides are TGTGCCAGCAGCTTGACACGGGGAGAAGAGCAGTACTTC. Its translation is CASSLTRGEEQYF.

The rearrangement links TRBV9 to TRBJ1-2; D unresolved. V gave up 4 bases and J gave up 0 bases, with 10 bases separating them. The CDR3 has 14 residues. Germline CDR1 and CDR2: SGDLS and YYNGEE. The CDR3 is CASSPGRANYGYTF. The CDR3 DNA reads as TGTGCCAGCAGCCCGGGTCGAGCTAACTATGGCTACACCTTC.